This TCR beta chain came from a study of T cells in localized non-small cell lung cancer. Findings of the study overall: The greatest T cell clonality was found in uninvolved adjacent lung (higher than in tumor).

Germline V gene lookup returns CDR1 LGHNA and CDR2 YSLEER. The CDR3 spans 14 residues. The V end was cut by 0 bases, the J end by 2 bases, with 7 bases between. A note on this clone: What it binds is not known.

Clones were sequenced by immunoSEQ multiplex PCR, and TCRdb holds only the in-frame ones, with some missing. The sample yields about 40,000 clones, 65% to 90% seen once. This specimen was peripheral blood mononuclear cells, taken before any cancer treatment. The sequence derives from a male donor at least 60 years old with stage II lung adenocarcinoma. The V gene is TRBV4-3, the J gene TRBJ1-2, with a possible D match to TRBD1 (6 bases). The CDR3 region is CASSQDQGNYGYTF. The DNA for the CDR3 is TGCGCCAGCAGCCAAGACCAGGGGAACTATGGCTACACCTTC.